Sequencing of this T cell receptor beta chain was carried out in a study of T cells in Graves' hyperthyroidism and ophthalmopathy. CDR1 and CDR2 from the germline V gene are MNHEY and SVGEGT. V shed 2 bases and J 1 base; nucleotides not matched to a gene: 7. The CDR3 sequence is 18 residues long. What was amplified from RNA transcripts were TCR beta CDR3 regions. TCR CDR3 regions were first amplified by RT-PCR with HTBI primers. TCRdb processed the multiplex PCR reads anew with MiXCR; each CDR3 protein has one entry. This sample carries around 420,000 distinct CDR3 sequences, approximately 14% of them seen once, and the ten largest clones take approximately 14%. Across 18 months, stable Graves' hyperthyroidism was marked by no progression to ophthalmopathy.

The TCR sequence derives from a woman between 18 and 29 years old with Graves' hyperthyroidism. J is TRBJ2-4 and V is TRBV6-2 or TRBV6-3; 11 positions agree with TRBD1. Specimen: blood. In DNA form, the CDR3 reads TGTGCCAGCAGTTACGGACAGGGGGCGAGTCGGGCCAAAAACATTCAGTACTTC. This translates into CASSYGQGASRAKNIQYF.